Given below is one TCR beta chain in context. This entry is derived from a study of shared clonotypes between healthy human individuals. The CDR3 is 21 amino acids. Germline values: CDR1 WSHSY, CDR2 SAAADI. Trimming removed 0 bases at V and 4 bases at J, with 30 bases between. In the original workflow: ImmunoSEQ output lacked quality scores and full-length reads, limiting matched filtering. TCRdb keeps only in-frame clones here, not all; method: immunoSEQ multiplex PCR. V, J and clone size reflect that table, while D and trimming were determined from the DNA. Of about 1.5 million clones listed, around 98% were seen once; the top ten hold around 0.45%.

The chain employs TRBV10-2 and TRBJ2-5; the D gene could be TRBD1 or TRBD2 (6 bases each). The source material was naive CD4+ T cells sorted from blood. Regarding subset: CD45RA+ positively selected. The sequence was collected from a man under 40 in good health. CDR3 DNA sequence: TGCGCCAGCAGTGAGTCGGGCGGTCGGGCCGTCCGGGGGCGGGATGCAGAGACCCAGTACTTC. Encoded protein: CASSESGGRAVRGRDAETQYF.